Listed here are 25 T cell receptor beta chains from one sample, sequenced in a study of blood T cell repertoires in COVID-19. Using immunoSEQ multiplex PCR, the repertoire was profiled, and TCRdb retains in-frame clones only, with some absent. The sample includes a few hundred thousand clones, 80% to 90% of them seen just once. Sequencing was done on a sample of PBMCs or T cells enriched from blood (not recorded which). The receptors were gathered from a man aged 35 to 55 in a cohort exposed to, infected with or recovered from COVID-19 (not recorded which).

The chain links TRBV9 to TRBJ2-7; possible D gene TRBD2, 6 bases. V lost 2 bases, J lost 3 bases, and 12 bases lay in between. CDR1 and CDR2 (germline): SGDLS, YYNGEE. There are 14 residues in the CDR3. The chain's CDR3 is CASSVSGTGYEQYF. DNA of the CDR3: TGTGCCAGCAGCGTCTCCGGGACTGGCTACGAGCAGTACTTC.

V and J are TRBV6-4 and TRBJ2-1; TRBD1 aligns across 8 bases. The V segment lost 7 bases and the J segment 5 bases; nucleotides outside the gene matches: 7. Germline V gene lookup returns CDR1 MRHNA and CDR2 SNTAGT. CDR3 size: 14 residues. In DNA, the CDR3 is TGTGCCAGCACCCCCGGACAGGGAAACAATGAGCAGTTCTTC. Translated, it gives CASTPGQGNNEQFF.

A single count supports this clone. The rearrangement joins TRBV7-9 to TRBJ2-3, with 9 bases lining up with TRBD2. In germline, CDR1 is SEHNR, CDR2 FQNEAQ (reference sequence). Losses at the gene ends were 1 base for V and 4 bases for J; bases not matched to a gene: 3. The CDR3 is 15 amino acids. This chain's CDR3 is CASSLDAGGADTQYF. The CDR3 nucleotides are TGTGCCAGCAGCTTAGATGCGGGAGGGGCAGATACGCAGTATTTT.

The rearrangement links TRBV3-1 (or the pseudogene TRBV3-2) to TRBJ1-2; a weak D match, TRBD1 (5 bases). The V gene's germline CDR1 is LGHDT and CDR2 YNNKEL (reference sequence). The germline V and J ends were trimmed by 2 bases and 0 bases, with 10 bases remaining between them. The CDR3 length is 15 residues. The CDR3: CASSQNTGTNYGYTF. The CDR3 DNA sequence: TGTGCCAGCAGCCAAAACACAGGCACTAACTATGGCTACACCTTC.

The rearrangement joins TRBV11-2 to TRBJ2-1; D unresolved. This CDR3 is built from 14 residues. V gave up 4 bases and J gave up 9 bases, with 16 bases separating them. Germline CDR1 is SGHAT and CDR2 is FQNNGV. Written as DNA, the CDR3 is TGTGCCAGCAGCTCCACCCGAGCGAAGGTTGAGCAGTTCTTC. Translation gives CASSSTRAKVEQFF.

A single count supports this clone. This chain connects TRBV13 to TRBJ2-7; TRBD2 is a possible D gene (5 bases). The germline V gene has CDR1 PRHDT and CDR2 FYEKMQ (reference sequence). The ends were cut back, 5 bases at V and 6 bases at J, with 20 bases in the middle. The CDR3 runs to 15 residues. The CDR3 DNA reads as TGTGCCAGCAGCCCCGGAGCGGAAAAACATTCCGAGCAGTACTTC. It codes for CASSPGAEKHSEQYF.

This clone was detected only once. The chain combines TRBV2 with TRBJ1-4, with 7 bases fitting TRBD1. Germline CDR1 is SNHLY and CDR2 is FYNNEI. The ends lost 4 bases at V and 8 bases at J; junction bases unmatched: 10. The CDR3 consists of 15 residues. CDR3 region: CASSVLGGASEKLFF. The CDR3 nucleotides read TGTGCCAGCAGTGTATTAGGGGGCGCTTCCGAAAAACTGTTTTTT.

This clone showed up just once. V gene TRBV28 combines with J gene TRBJ1-1; perhaps TRBD1 as D (5 bases). This CDR3 comprises 13 residues. Trimming stripped 6 bases from V and 4 bases from J, with 12 bases between. Germline V CDR1 and CDR2: MDHEN, SYDVKM. In DNA, the CDR3 is TGTGCCAGCAGAAGTTGGGGCTCCACTGAAGCTTTCTTT. Its protein is CASRSWGSTEAFF.

The rearrangement joins TRBV18 to TRBJ2-5; 9 nucleotides match TRBD2. Per the germline V gene, CDR1 is KGHSH and CDR2 is LQKENI. Trimming removed 3 bases from V and 4 bases from J; junction bases left unmatched: 6. This CDR3 comprises 15 residues. CDR3 bases: TGTGCCAGCTCACCGGCGGGGGGGGTAAGAGAGACCCAGTACTTC. Amino acid sequence: CASSPAGGVRETQYF.

The V and J genes are TRBV5-1 and TRBJ2-3, with D perhaps matching TRBD1 (5 bases). CDR1 is SGHRS and CDR2 is YFSETQ in the germline V gene. Trimming left V 0 bases short and J 3 bases short, with 11 bases between. The CDR3 runs 15 residues. The CDR3 loop reads CASSLGTPGTDTQYF. The CDR3 DNA reads as TGCGCCAGCAGCTTGGGGACCCCAGGGACAGATACGCAGTATTTT.

This clone was found a few times. V and J are TRBV28 and TRBJ2-7, with 10 bases lining up with TRBD1. The CDR3 contains 14 residues. In germline, CDR1 is MDHEN, CDR2 SYDVKM. The trim removed 6 bases at V and 5 bases at J, leaving 7 bases unmatched. The CDR3 DNA reads TGTGCCAGCAGGACCGGGACAGGGGCGCACGAGCAGTACTTC. This sequence encodes CASRTGTGAHEQYF.

The chain employs TRBV3-1 (or the pseudogene TRBV3-2) and TRBJ2-5; D not certain. V lost 0 bases and J 4 bases, leaving 12 bases between the germline ends. The CDR3 sequence is 15 residues long. Per the germline V gene, CDR1 is LGHDT and CDR2 is YNNKEL (reference sequence). CDR3 sequence: CASSQDMSFGETQYF. The CDR3 coding sequence is TGTGCCAGCAGCCAAGATATGAGTTTTGGAGAGACCCAGTACTTC.

This rearrangement joins TRBV18 to TRBJ2-3; TRBD2 might be the D (5 bases). CDR3 size: 13 residues. CDR1 and CDR2 (germline): KGHSH, LQKENI. V was clipped by 3 bases and J by 6 bases, with 10 bases between them. CDR3 region: CASSPLSADTQYF. In DNA form, the CDR3 reads TGTGCCAGCTCACCCCTTAGCGCCGATACGCAGTATTTT.

The gene calls are TRBV28 and TRBJ1-4; weak D call: TRBD1 (5 bases). Deletions cut 5 bases from V and 4 bases from J, with 14 bases between. Germline loops: CDR1 MDHEN, CDR2 SYDVKM. The CDR3 covers 15 residues. CDR3 nucleotide sequence: TGTGCCAGCAGTGTTACAGGCAGACTTAATGAAAAACTGTTTTTT. Protein product: CASSVTGRLNEKLFF.

The genes are TRBV6-4 and TRBJ1-5, with a possible D match to TRBD1 (5 bases). CDR1 and CDR2 (germline): MRHNA, SNTAGT. Trimming removed 2 bases from V and 7 bases from J, with 15 bases in between. The CDR3 is made up of 15 amino acids. CDR3 bases: TGTGCCAGCAGTGACGGCGGGGAGGGGTGGCAGCCCCAGCATTTT. It encodes CASSDGGEGWQPQHF.

This chain links TRBV7-9 with TRBJ1-5; D possibly corresponds to TRBD1 (5 bases). Germline V gives CDR1 SEHNR, CDR2 FQNEAQ (reference sequence). With 0 bases removed from V and 8 bases from J, the gap between germline ends came to 20 bases. This CDR3 is 17 amino acids long. This chain's CDR3 is CASSLAVSGADGKPQHF. The CDR3 DNA reads TGTGCCAGCAGCTTAGCGGTGAGCGGGGCCGACGGTAAGCCCCAGCATTTT.

This chain connects TRBV10-2 to TRBJ1-4; D is possibly TRBD1 (6 bases). Germline V gives CDR1 WSHSY, CDR2 SAAADI. This CDR3 comprises 16 residues. Trimming left V 6 bases short and J 11 bases short, with 25 bases between. The CDR3 DNA reads as TGCGCCAGCAGCCAAATGAGGGACATCGCCCGCATGAAACTGTTTTTT. It encodes CASSQMRDIARMKLFF.

The rearrangement joins TRBV19 to TRBJ2-7, with a possible D match to TRBD2 (5 bases). Germline V gene sequence: CDR1 LNHDA, CDR2 SQIVND (reference sequence). The germline V and J ends were trimmed by 3 bases and 3 bases, with 9 bases remaining between them. This CDR3 is built from 13 residues. The CDR3, as DNA: TGTGCCAGTAGTATTCGTCGGGGCTACGAGCAGTACTTC. Translated: CASSIRRGYEQYF.

V usage is TRBV5-6 and J usage is TRBJ2-3; 7 bases agree with TRBD2. Per germline, CDR1 SGHDT and CDR2 YYEEEE. V lost 1 base and J lost 5; bases outside the gene matches: 10. CDR3 length equals 16 residues. CDR3 protein: CASSLLLAGAKDTQYF. The DNA of the CDR3 is TGTGCCAGCAGCTTGTTACTGGCGGGAGCCAAAGATACGCAGTATTTT.

This chain uses TRBV3-1 (or the pseudogene TRBV3-2) with TRBJ1-1; TRBD1 matches 8 bases. The CDR3 contains 14 residues. V lost 5 bases to trimming and J lost 4 bases; unmatched junction nucleotides: 6. Germline lookup yields CDR1 LGHDT and CDR2 YNNKEL (reference sequence). In DNA form, the CDR3 reads TGTGCCAGCAGCTTCCGGACAGGGTTCACTGAAGCTTTCTTT. Translating it yields CASSFRTGFTEAFF.

The chain is built from TRBV28 and TRBJ2-3; D perhaps matches TRBD1 (5 bases). Germline V gene data show CDR1 as MDHEN and CDR2 as SYDVKM. The CDR3 loop spans 15 amino acids. V was cut by 3 bases and J by 2 bases, with 12 bases left in between. Written as DNA, the CDR3 is TGTGCCAGCAGTTTTCCTTCAGGGAACACAGATACGCAGTATTTT. This translates into CASSFPSGNTDTQYF.

The rearrangement links TRBV11-2 to TRBJ2-5; unclear D gene. The V and J ends lost 1 base and 5 bases respectively, with 14 bases between them. Germline V lookup: CDR1 SGHAT, CDR2 FQNNGV. The CDR3 has 15 residues. CDR3 residues: CASSLGSSSRETQYF. For the CDR3, the DNA is TGTGCCAGCAGCTTAGGGTCCTCCTCTCGGGAGACCCAGTACTTC.

This clone was seen a handful of times. V is TRBV5-1 and J is TRBJ1-6; 11 bases are a match to TRBD1. The germline CDR1 and CDR2 sequences are SGHRS and YFSETQ. This CDR3 spans 16 amino acids. The V segment lost 4 bases and the J segment 2 bases; nucleotides outside the gene matches: 2. CDR3 DNA: TGCGCCAGCAGCCCGGACAGGGGGCCCTATAATTCACCCCTCCACTTT. Its translation: CASSPDRGPYNSPLHF. Complete variable domain (other parts from reference TRBV5-1 and TRBJ1-6): KAGVTQTPRYLIKTRGQQVTLSCSPISGHRSVSWYQQTPGQGLQFLFEYFSETQRNKGNFPGRFSGRQFSNSRSEMNVSTLELGDSALYLCASSPDRGPYNSPLHFGNGTRLTVT.

The V call is TRBV2, the J call TRBJ2-7, with D possibly being TRBD1 (6 bases). V shed 6 bases and J shed 3 bases, with 9 bases lying between them. Germline-derived CDR1 and CDR2 are SNHLY and FYNNEI. This CDR3 is 12 amino acids long. The CDR3 is CASRRTVYEQYF. The CDR3 DNA follows: TGTGCCAGCAGACGGACAGTCTACGAGCAGTACTTC.

The V call is TRBV6-4, the J call TRBJ2-2; D is possibly TRBD1 (6 bases). The CDR3 is 15 residues long. V shed 5 bases and J shed 2 bases, with 12 bases lying between them. The V gene's germline CDR1 is MRHNA and CDR2 SNTAGT. CDR3 DNA: TGTGCCAGCAGTTCCACGGGACAAAACACCGGGGAGCTGTTTTTT. It codes for CASSSTGQNTGELFF.